This is a list of T cell receptor beta chains from one sample in a study of T cells expressing NK-cell markers. From the 5' RACE reads, TCRdb lists one entry per CDR3 protein and no DNA. The sample totals a few hundred thousand distinct CDR3 sequences; its top ten clones hold 3.5% to 4.5%. Sequences were obtained from blood T cells: a sorted CD56 or NKG2C T cell subset, CD4+ or CD8+ T cells, or bulk PBMC T cells (not recorded which). The source is a man between 18 and 29 years old in good health. CDR3s include the opening cysteine and the closing phenylalanine or tryptophan.

J: TRBJ2-3
V: TRBV29-1
CDR3: CSVDPETDTQYF

J: TRBJ2-7
V: TRBV20-1
CDR3: CSAPTGAYLPHEQYF

J: TRBJ2-3
V: TRBV25-1
CDR3: CASSETVPGPDTQYF

J: TRBJ1-2
V: TRBV12-3/TRBV12-4
CDR3: CASSLISAYPNYGYTF

J: TRBJ2-7
V: TRBV7-2
CDR3: CASSLASGGGSYEQYF

J: TRBJ2-1
V: TRBV24-1
CDR3: CATSVGGTGRANEQFF

J: TRBJ1-1
V: TRBV5-1
CDR3: CASSTSGGAKPGAFF

J: TRBJ2-7
V: TRBV27
CDR3: CASSSTLGREQYF

J: TRBJ2-7
V: TRBV28
CDR3: CASSFPTSGRTYEQYF

J: TRBJ1-5
V: TRBV4-2
CDR3: CASSQSVSQPQHF

J: TRBJ2-7
V: TRBV29-1
CDR3: CSVELTGIPYEQYF

J: TRBJ2-3
V: TRBV6-5
CDR3: CASTPGGDTQYF

J: TRBJ2-4
V: TRBV5-5
CDR3: CASSGVPRGKNIQYF

J: TRBJ2-7
V: TRBV20-1
CDR3: CSAQLAASSYEQYF

J: TRBJ2-5
V: TRBV24-1
CDR3: CATSDSTGGVETQYF

J: TRBJ2-5
V: TRBV5-6
CDR3: CASSRGGDDPETQYF

J: TRBJ1-2
V: TRBV5-1
CDR3: CASSSGTPHYGYTF

J: TRBJ2-7
V: TRBV7-6
CDR3: CASSLTADWSEQYF

J: TRBJ1-1
V: TRBV27
CDR3: CASSYGQQNTEAFF

J: TRBJ1-3
V: TRBV12-3/TRBV12-4
CDR3: CASKAPGNTIYF

J: TRBJ1-3
V: TRBV12-3/TRBV12-4
CDR3: CASRTASGNTIYF

J: TRBJ2-1
V: TRBV5-1
CDR3: CASSFELGGTGGNEQFF

J: TRBJ2-5
V: TRBV9
CDR3: CASSVGRAGGGETQYF

J: TRBJ2-2
V: TRBV6-5
CDR3: CASNHGQGRTGELFF

J: TRBJ2-2
V: TRBV5-1
CDR3: CASSSNRLNTGELFF

J: TRBJ1-3
V: TRBV12-3/TRBV12-4
CDR3: CASSWDDKTGNTIYF

J: TRBJ2-1
V: TRBV7-8
CDR3: CASTSGTGNYNEQFF

J: TRBJ2-1
V: TRBV20-1
CDR3: CSATWGLAGIGHEQFF

J: TRBJ2-1
V: TRBV10-3
CDR3: CAISESGLAGLYNEQFF

J: TRBJ2-1
V: TRBV14
CDR3: CASSQGPYTGGEQFF

J: TRBJ2-1
V: TRBV6-2/TRBV6-3
CDR3: CASSYPPRPGAPWGSYNEQFF

J: TRBJ1-5
V: TRBV21-1
CDR3: CASSKCGVLDQPQHF

J: TRBJ2-2
V: TRBV20-1
CDR3: CSARDPGSGPDGELFF

J: TRBJ2-1
V: TRBV28
CDR3: CASSLAPSGTNEQFF

J: TRBJ1-3
V: TRBV9
CDR3: CASDSSNTIYF

J: TRBJ2-1
V: TRBV10-3
CDR3: CAISGTDNEQFF

J: TRBJ2-3
V: TRBV4-1
CDR3: CASSPSQMRDTQYF

J: TRBJ2-7
V: TRBV14
CDR3: CASSQVGRAHYEQYF

J: TRBJ2-7
V: TRBV7-2
CDR3: CASSQTSGLSYEQYF

J: TRBJ2-1
V: TRBV18
CDR3: CASSLLPGQGADEQFF

J: TRBJ2-7
V: TRBV27
CDR3: CASSPEGLPLYEQYF

J: TRBJ2-6
V: TRBV20-1
CDR3: CSARAPPERKSGANVLTF

J: TRBJ1-4
V: TRBV6-5
CDR3: CASSYSDRWILGEKLFF

J: TRBJ2-3
V: TRBV20-1
CDR3: CSASPTKAGGPGTDTQYF

J: TRBJ1-5
V: TRBV12-3/TRBV12-4
CDR3: CASRGDGGDQPQHF

J: TRBJ1-4
V: TRBV6-5
CDR3: CASSSETNEKLFF

J: TRBJ2-1
V: TRBV4-2
CDR3: CASSQGTVSNEQFF

J: TRBJ2-1
V: TRBV28
CDR3: CASSLTPNANSEQFF

J: TRBJ1-4
V: TRBV4-1
CDR3: CASSQGFRTGREKLFF

J: TRBJ2-2
V: TRBV27
CDR3: CASSLRDTTNTGELFF

J: TRBJ1-3
V: TRBV27
CDR3: CASSLRTGGSNTIYF

J: TRBJ2-1
V: TRBV5-1
CDR3: CASSLGVAGMSYNEQFF

J: TRBJ2-3
V: TRBV12-3/TRBV12-4
CDR3: CASEKEATDTQYF

J: TRBJ2-3
V: TRBV24-1
CDR3: CATKSRTTDTQYF

J: TRBJ2-1
V: TRBV12-3/TRBV12-4
CDR3: CASRTSLNEQFF